The present TCR beta chain was sequenced within a study of human T cells and chemical hapten exposure. Across the study: Patch testing was performed with 0.01% DPC on the upper back, with reading at 6 days.

The J segment lost 5 bases and the V segment lost 5 bases, leaving 9 bases of the junction unmatched. The CDR3 is 14 residues long. Per germline, CDR1 DFQATT and CDR2 SNEGSKA (reference sequence). The time point was: patch test 3, about 24 weeks after DPC sensitization. Treatment specified: therapeutic diphenylcyclopropenone sensitization with weekly scalp DPC. Researchers extracted total RNA from unfractionated whole blood. Individual cDNA molecules received unique molecular identifiers in the library. TCRdb processed the RACE reads anew with MiXCR; each CDR3 protein has one entry. The sample includes around 200,000 distinct CDR3 sequences, around a quarter of them seen just once.

The sequence was obtained from a woman aged 40-49 years with alopecia areata. Some clones in this sample may be carry-over from other donors' samples. The rearrangement joins TRBV20-1 to TRBJ2-5; TRBD2 agrees at 9 bases. The sequenced sample was whole blood, obtained in connection with sensitization to the hapten diphenylcyclopropenone (DPC). The CDR3 DNA follows: TGCAGTGCTCGACTTGGGACTAGCATTGAGACCCAGTACTTC. Protein product: CSARLGTSIETQYF.